The 14 T cell receptor beta chains given below trace back to one sample, sequenced in a study of cytomegalovirus exposure and HLA in healthy donors. The PCR used 60 Vbeta and 13 Jbeta primers. TCRdb keeps only in-frame clones here, not all; method: immunoSEQ multiplex PCR. The repertoire holds about 110,000 clones, with over 70% as singletons. Sequenced material: PBMCs. Receptors originate from a boy between 5 and 17 years old in good health and CMV-seronegative.

This clone showed up just once. V gene TRBV7-3 combines with J gene TRBJ2-6, with 7 bases matching TRBD1. J lost 4 bases, V lost 5 bases, and 17 bases had no gene match. Germline CDR1 SGHTA, CDR2 FQGTGA. There are 19 residues in the CDR3. The CDR3 coding sequence is TGTGCCAGCAGCCCAACGCCCGGGACAGTTGGGTCCGGGGCCAACGTCCTGACTTTC. It yields the protein CASSPTPGTVGSGANVLTF.

The chain links TRBV9 to TRBJ2-7; 7 bases are shared with TRBD1. This CDR3 has 14 amino acids. From germline, CDR1 is SGDLS and CDR2 YYNGEE. V lost 5 bases and J lost 2; bases outside the gene matches: 7. CDR3 loop: CASSSTGVTYEQYF. The CDR3, as DNA: TGTGCCAGCAGTTCCACAGGGGTTACCTACGAGCAGTACTTC.

The chain employs TRBV20-1 and TRBJ1-2, with D possibly matching TRBD1 (6 bases). The V end lost 6 bases, the J end lost 8 bases, and 13 bases lay between the germline ends. Germline values: CDR1 DFQATT, CDR2 SNEGSKA (reference sequence). CDR3 length equals 11 residues. The CDR3, as DNA: TGCAGTGCCAGTACAGGGTTAGGCTACACCTTC. This gives the protein CSASTGLGYTF.

The chain links TRBV9 to TRBJ2-3; 8 bases map to TRBD2. V trimming: 0 bases; J trimming: 4 bases; junction bases outside the gene matches: 4. Germline V CDR1 and CDR2: SGDLS, YYNGEE. The CDR3 loop spans 15 amino acids. CDR3 DNA sequence: TGTGCCAGCAGCGTAGCGGGAGGGGGTTCAGATACGCAGTATTTT. Its translation is CASSVAGGGSDTQYF. Combining the CDR3 with reference TRBV9 and TRBJ2-3 gives the whole variable domain DSGVTQTPKHLITATGQRVTLRCSPRSGDLSVYWYQQSLDQGLQFLIQYYNGEERAKGNILERFSAQQFPDLHSELNLSSLELGDSALYFCASSVAGGGSDTQYFGPGTRLTVL.

The chain has TRBV6-6 and TRBJ1-1; a weak D match, TRBD1 (5 bases). CDR3 size: 14 residues. CDR1 is MNHNY, CDR2 SVGAGI, per germline (reference sequence). With 5 bases removed from V and 7 bases from J, the gap between germline ends came to 17 bases. The CDR3 loop reads CASSPRGGGSEAFF. In DNA form, the CDR3 reads TGTGCCAGCAGTCCCCGGGGGGGAGGGAGTGAAGCTTTCTTT.

This clone was counted only a few times. The chain employs TRBV6-5 and TRBJ1-4, with D possibly being TRBD1 (6 bases). V was trimmed by 4 bases and J by 1 base, leaving 13 bases between them. This CDR3 contains 16 residues. CDR1 and CDR2 (germline): MNHEY, SVGAGI. The CDR3 nucleotides are TGTGCCAGCAGTTTCCTCACAGGGCGAACTAATGAAAAACTGTTTTTT. Its translation: CASSFLTGRTNEKLFF.

V is TRBV30 and J is TRBJ1-2; D remains unclear. CDR3 size: 12 residues. CDR1 is GTSNPN, CDR2 SVGIG, per germline (reference sequence). Trimming removed 4 bases from V and 4 bases from J, with 10 bases in between. The CDR3 spells CAWTDTTYGYTF. The CDR3 coding sequence is TGTGCCTGGACTGACACAACCTATGGCTACACCTTC.

The chain carries TRBV6-6 and TRBJ1-2; TRBD1 aligns across 7 bases. The CDR3 is 11 amino acids. Germline V gives CDR1 MNHNY, CDR2 SVGAGI (reference sequence). The V and J ends lost 11 bases and 2 bases, in that order; junction bases with no gene match: 2. CDR3 in amino acids: CAAGGNYGYTF. CDR3 nucleotide sequence: TGTGCCGCAGGGGGGAACTATGGCTACACCTTC.

The V call is TRBV18, the J call TRBJ1-2; a weak D match, TRBD1 (6 bases). Trimming left V 1 base short and J 4 bases short, with 22 bases between. This CDR3 has 18 amino acids. Per the germline V gene, CDR1 is KGHSH and CDR2 is LQKENI. The CDR3: CASSPLPRTAHPVYGYTF. The CDR3 DNA follows: TGTGCCAGCTCACCACTTCCCCGGACAGCCCACCCCGTCTATGGCTACACCTTC.

This chain links TRBV9 with TRBJ2-1; 7 bases match TRBD2. CDR1 and CDR2 (germline): SGDLS, YYNGEE. The length of the CDR3 is 13 residues. V shed 3 bases, J shed 8 bases, and the junction held 5 bases outside the gene matches. The CDR3 reads CASSARGRDEQFF. The CDR3 nucleotides read TGTGCCAGCAGCGCCCGCGGGAGAGATGAGCAGTTCTTC.

The chain uses TRBV10-1 and TRBJ2-7; 9 bases align to TRBD1. Germline CDR1 reads WNHNN; CDR2 reads SYGVQD (reference sequence). V lost 4 bases, J lost 3 bases, and 4 bases stayed unmatched. This CDR3 contains 14 residues. CDR3 protein: CASSAQGAFYEQYF. The DNA for the CDR3 is TGCGCCAGCAGTGCACAGGGGGCTTTCTACGAGCAGTACTTC.

V usage is TRBV18 and J usage is TRBJ1-2, with D possibly being TRBD1 (6 bases). There are 14 residues in the CDR3. The germline gives CDR1 KGHSH, CDR2 LQKENI. V was shortened by 0 bases and J by 8 bases, with 13 bases between the two germline ends. The CDR3, as DNA: TGTGCCAGCTCACCACCGGGGGGGGCTGGCGGCTACACCTTC. Amino acid sequence: CASSPPGGAGGYTF.

V and J are TRBV7-9 and TRBJ2-7, with D unclear. The CDR3 loop spans 17 amino acids. Trimming took off 5 bases at V and 0 bases at J, with 20 bases between the two ends. From germline, CDR1 is SEHNR and CDR2 FQNEAQ (reference sequence). The CDR3 protein is CASSPAQRSLSSYEQYF. CDR3 DNA: TGTGCCAGCAGCCCAGCGCAGAGGTCTTTAAGCTCCTACGAGCAGTACTTC.

The rearrangement joins TRBV9 to TRBJ2-7, with TRBD1 identical over 8 bases. V lost 3 bases, J lost 5 bases, and 7 bases stayed unmatched. This CDR3 contains 14 residues. Germline V gene lookup returns CDR1 SGDLS and CDR2 YYNGEE. The CDR3 loop is CASSARTGKDEQYF. The CDR3 bases are TGTGCCAGCAGCGCTCGGACAGGGAAGGACGAGCAGTACTTC.